The source of this TCR beta chain is a study of blood T cell repertoires in COVID-19. Study-wide context: The cDNA or gDNA used as material had been derived from T cells, B-cell-depleted T cells, or PBMCs.

Those enrolled in Seattle joined during active infection and were followed longitudinally afterward. Under the authors' procedure: Reference gene primer amplification gave nucleated cell count estimates. Assay: immunoSEQ multiplex PCR; the TCRdb copy retains only in-frame clones and omits some. The V and J calls and clone size come from that table; D and trimming were worked out from the DNA. The repertoire includes 350,000 or so clones, about 91% of them detected once, and approximately 1.6% sits in the top ten. CDR1 is MNHEY and CDR2 is SVGAGI in the germline V gene. The CDR3 has 12 residues. With 5 bases removed from V and 10 bases from J, the gap between germline ends came to 14 bases.

This chain links TRBV6-5 with TRBJ1-1, with no clear D. Sequencing was performed on peripheral blood. This TCR derives from a woman in her twenties or thirties with COVID-19, enrolled during active disease. The CDR3 protein is CASSPGILAAFF. In DNA form, the CDR3 reads TGTGCCAGCAGTCCTGGCATTCTTGCAGCTTTCTTT.